This is a list of T cell receptor beta chains from one sample in a study of shared clonotypes between healthy human individuals. Profiled with immunoSEQ multiplex PCR; TCRdb holds only in-frame clones, not every one. The sample consists of hundreds of thousands of clones, around 78% of them appearing once. The sequencing input was memory CD4+ T cells sorted from blood. The receptors stem from a woman between 25 and 40 years old in good health. The CDR3 runs from the conserved cysteine through the conserved F or W. The D gene is left open where the match is weak. Not all rows give a size; the values are once, few, many and, for expanded clones, a class.

D	size	V	J	DNA	CDR3
.	once	TRBV4-2	TRBJ2-5	TGTGCCAGCAGCTACAACAGGGCGGAGACCCAGTACTTC	CASSYNRAETQYF
.	.	TRBV7-2	TRBJ2-7	TGTGCCAGCAGCCCCTACGCGGGCCCCCCCTACGAGCAGTACTTC	CASSPYAGPPYEQYF
TRBD2	.	TRBV4-2	TRBJ2-3	TGTGCCAGCAGCCAAGGCGGGGCGGGAGTGGGGCCGAATACGCAGTATTTT	CASSQGGAGVGPNTQYF
.	.	TRBV7-2	TRBJ1-5	TGTGCCAGCAGCTTAGCCTACAGTAGCAATCAGCCCCAGCATTTT	CASSLAYSSNQPQHF
.	.	TRBV5-6	TRBJ1-4	TGTGCCAGCAGCCTCGGAGGAGGTCGAAAACTGTTTTTT	CASSLGGGRKLFF
.	.	TRBV6-1	TRBJ1-6	TGTGCCACCCAAACCGGGACCAAGAATTCACCCCTCCACTTT	CATQTGTKNSPLHF
.	.	TRBV2	TRBJ1-5	TGTGCCAGCAGCGGACAAGGACAGCAAAGGGAGCCCCAGCATTTT	CASSGQGQQREPQHF
.	.	TRBV5-1	TRBJ2-1	TGCGCCAGCAGCTGGTCCAGGACTCTAGGGAATGAGCAGTTCTTC	CASSWSRTLGNEQFF
.	few	TRBV11-2	TRBJ2-3	TGTGCCAGCAGCTTATCTCGCAGGCCCCCCAGCACAGATACGCAGTATTTT	CASSLSRRPPSTDTQYF
.	.	TRBV2	TRBJ2-2	TGTGCCAGCAAGAGGGAATCAACCGGCACCGGGGAGCTGTTTTTT	CASKRESTGTGELFF
.	once	TRBV7-9	TRBJ2-3	TGTGCCAGCAGCCTCGACAGCTACACAGATACGCAGTATTTT	CASSLDSYTDTQYF
TRBD2	.	TRBV4-1	TRBJ2-7	TGCGCCAGCAGCCAAGTAGTCGTCACTAGCGGGAGGGAGACAGGCTACGAGCAGTACTTC	CASSQVVVTSGRETGYEQYF
.	once	TRBV7-2	TRBJ2-2	TGTGCCAGCAGCTATCGCACCGGGGAGCTGTTTTTT	CASSYRTGELFF
TRBD2	few	TRBV5-1	TRBJ2-1	TGCGCCAGCAGCTTGACTAGCGGAGCCTACAATGAGCAGTTCTTC	CASSLTSGAYNEQFF
.	.	TRBV19	TRBJ1-4	TGTGCCAGTAGTATTAACGGACAGTCCTATGAAAAACTGTTTTTT	CASSINGQSYEKLFF
.	.	TRBV4-2	TRBJ1-2	TGTGCCAGCAGCCAAAACAGGGACGGGGGCTACACCTTC	CASSQNRDGGYTF
TRBD1	.	TRBV11-2	TRBJ2-5	TGTGCCAGCAGCGCCGGGACAGGGCTGGAGACCCAGTACTTC	CASSAGTGLETQYF
.	.	TRBV5-5	TRBJ2-7	TGTGCCAGCAGCTTGGGGCCTAGTGTCATCTACGAGCAGTACTTC	CASSLGPSVIYEQYF
.	.	TRBV6-5	TRBJ1-1	TGTGCCAGCAGTTACGGGGAGGACACTGAAGCTTTCTTT	CASSYGEDTEAFF
.	.	TRBV2	TRBJ1-1	TGTGCCAGCAGTAGGGCCAGCCGGAACACTGAAGCTTTCTTT	CASSRASRNTEAFF
.	.	TRBV6-5	TRBJ1-3	TGTGCCAGCAGTTACTCTCCTGGAAACACCATATATTTT	CASSYSPGNTIYF
.	.	TRBV7-2	TRBJ1-2	TGTGCCAGCAGCTGGCGCAACAATAACTATGGCTACACCTTC	CASSWRNNNYGYTF
.	.	TRBV5-4	TRBJ1-2	TGTGCCAGCAGCTTGGTATCGGAAAACTATGGCTACACCTTC	CASSLVSENYGYTF
.	.	TRBV28	TRBJ1-1	TGTGCCAGCAGTTATCCCCTAAGGGGTTCTGAAGCTTTCTTT	CASSYPLRGSEAFF
TRBD2	.	TRBV10-1	TRBJ2-3	TGCGCCAGCAGTGTTGCTAGCGGGAGTGCAGATACGCAGTATTTT	CASSVASGSADTQYF
.	.	TRBV7-3	TRBJ2-5	TGTGCCAGCAGCTTGGCGGGACGGAACCAAGAGACCCAGTACTTC	CASSLAGRNQETQYF
.	.	TRBV6-4	TRBJ1-2	TGTGCCAGCAGCGACCCTGATCGGACCAAAGGGAGTTCCAACTATGGCTACACCTTC	CASSDPDRTKGSSNYGYTF
.	few	TRBV28	TRBJ2-7	TGTGCCAGCAGTTTTCGAAGACCGGGTGAGCAGTACTTC	CASSFRRPGEQYF
.	.	TRBV11-2	TRBJ2-1	TGTGCCAGCAGCTTAGATGGGAGGGGGTCGCAGTTCTTC	CASSLDGRGSQFF
.	few	TRBV6-1	TRBJ1-5	TGTGCCAGCAGCCCCTTGGCAGTGGATCAGCCCCAGCATTTT	CASSPLAVDQPQHF
TRBD1	once	TRBV28	TRBJ2-3	TGTGCCAGCAGTATCCAGGGGGTAGCAGCAGATACGCAGTATTTT	CASSIQGVAADTQYF
TRBD1	.	TRBV29-1	TRBJ1-2	TGCAGCGTTGAAGGTGGACAGGTGGCATATGGCTACACCTTC	CSVEGGQVAYGYTF
.	.	TRBV30	TRBJ1-4	TGTGCCTGGAGGCCCCCGCAGCCTACTAATGAAAAACTGTTTTTT	CAWRPPQPTNEKLFF
.	.	TRBV28	TRBJ1-1	TGTGCCAGCAATCCCCGGGGGAACACTGAAGCTTTCTTT	CASNPRGNTEAFF
TRBD1	.	TRBV6-1	TRBJ1-1	TGTGCCAGTTCGGGACAGTGGGACACTGAAGCTTTCTTT	CASSGQWDTEAFF
.	.	TRBV19	TRBJ2-2	TGTGCCAGTAGTGGGCTTGGACTGGTAACCGGGGAGCTGTTTTTT	CASSGLGLVTGELFF
.	.	TRBV5-1	TRBJ1-5	TGCGCCAGCAGTGCAAATAGACTTGGGGGAGGGCTAAAGCAGCCCCAGCATTTT	CASSANRLGGGLKQPQHF
TRBD2	.	TRBV11-2	TRBJ2-1	TGTGCCAGCAGCTTAGTAATAGCGGGAGGTTCTTATGAGCAGTTCTTC	CASSLVIAGGSYEQFF
.	.	TRBV21-1	TRBJ1-5	TGTGCCAGCAGCGACTCTAAGACGGGCTACCGAGGCAATCAGCCCCAGCATTTT	CASSDSKTGYRGNQPQHF
TRBD1	.	TRBV2	TRBJ1-1	TGTGCCAGCAGGGCCAGGACAGGGGGTAAGGAAGCTTTCTTT	CASRARTGGKEAFF
TRBD1	.	TRBV7-9	TRBJ1-3	TGTGCCAGCAGCTTATCGGACAGGGTGGGAAACACCATATATTTT	CASSLSDRVGNTIYF
TRBD1	.	TRBV19	TRBJ2-2	TGTGCCAGTAGAGTAGACAGGGGAGTTACCGGGGAGCTGTTTTTT	CASRVDRGVTGELFF
.	.	TRBV29-1	TRBJ2-1	TGCAGCGTTCGGGGACCGGCGGCCAATGAGCAGTTCTTC	CSVRGPAANEQFF
TRBD2	.	TRBV19	TRBJ2-7	TGTGCCAGTAGCGGGACTAGCGGAGCCTACGAGCAGTACTTC	CASSGTSGAYEQYF
.	.	TRBV13	TRBJ2-6	TGTGCCAGCAGCGCCAGCTCTGGGGCCAACGTCCTGACTTTC	CASSASSGANVLTF
TRBD1	.	TRBV9	TRBJ2-1	TGTGCCAGCAGCCCCCGACAGGGTTACAATGAGCAGTTCTTC	CASSPRQGYNEQFF
.	.	TRBV28	TRBJ2-7	TGTGCCAGCAGACCTGCCGACACCGCCTACGAGCAGTACTTC	CASRPADTAYEQYF
TRBD2	.	TRBV5-1	TRBJ2-1	TGCGCCAGCAGCTCAACTAGCGGGAGTAGCCTTGAGCAGTTCTTC	CASSSTSGSSLEQFF
.	.	TRBV7-2	TRBJ2-5	TGTGCCAGCAGCTTAGGACTACAAGAGACCCAGTACTTC	CASSLGLQETQYF
TRBD2	.	TRBV2	TRBJ2-3	TGTGCCAGCAGGGTCTGGGGCACTAGCGGGAGCACAGATACGCAGTATTTT	CASRVWGTSGSTDTQYF
TRBD2	.	TRBV28	TRBJ2-7	TGTGCCAGCAGTTTAGGGGTGTTGGGACTAACGGTTAGAGAGCAGTACTTC	CASSLGVLGLTVREQYF
TRBD1	.	TRBV5-6	TRBJ1-1	TGTGCCAGCAACCCGGGACAGGCAAGGTACACTGAAGCTTTCTTT	CASNPGQARYTEAFF
.	.	TRBV2	TRBJ2-1	TGTGCCAGCAGTGGTCTACCCTCTGAGCAGTTCTTC	CASSGLPSEQFF
TRBD2	.	TRBV5-1	TRBJ2-5	TGCGCCAGCAGCCTTGGGACTAGCGGGAACATAATCCGGACCCAGTACTTC	CASSLGTSGNIIRTQYF
.	.	TRBV7-2	TRBJ2-2	TGTGCCAGCAGCGGACCGAATTCGCGGGCAAACACCGGGGAGCTGTTTTTT	CASSGPNSRANTGELFF
TRBD2	.	TRBV30	TRBJ2-2	TGTGCCTGGAGCGGGGCGGGAGGTCTGGACACCGGGGAGCTGTTTTTT	CAWSGAGGLDTGELFF
TRBD2	.	TRBV4-2	TRBJ2-5	TGTGCCAGCAGCCAAGGTGGGGAAGGGGCTAGCGGCTATATGGGGGAGACCCAGTACTTC	CASSQGGEGASGYMGETQYF
.	.	TRBV7-9	TRBJ2-2	TGTGCCAGCAGCTTAGCGGGCGCCACCGGGGAGCTGTTTTTT	CASSLAGATGELFF
TRBD1	.	TRBV19	TRBJ2-1	TGTGCCAGTACCTCCGGGACAGGCTACAATGAGCAGTTCTTC	CASTSGTGYNEQFF